A single sample gave rise to the 27 T cell receptor beta chains below, sequenced in a study of shared clonotypes between healthy human individuals. Data came from immunoSEQ multiplex PCR; TCRdb stores just in-frame clones and leaves some out. The table records millions of clones, 95% of them present only once. The source material was naive CD4+ T cells sorted from blood. Subset here: CD45RA+ positively selected. The receptors come from a man between 18 and 35 years old in good health.

This chain links TRBV7-9 with TRBJ2-5; D is possibly TRBD1 or TRBD2 (5 bases each). This CDR3 comprises 14 residues. Between the trimmed V and J ends, which lost 5 bases and 9 bases, there was a span of 19 bases. Germline assignment: CDR1 SEHNR and CDR2 FQNEAQ (reference sequence). The CDR3 DNA sequence: TGTGCCAGCAGCCTGTCCGGGACCGGCGCGGCCCAGTACTTC. Its translation is CASSLSGTGAAQYF. Supplemented by reference TRBV7-9 and TRBJ2-5, the full variable domain reads DTGVSQNPRHKITKRGQNVTFRCDPISEHNRLYWYRQTLGQGPEFLTYFQNEAQLEKSRLLSDRFSAERPKGSFSTLEIQRTEQGDSAMYLCASSLSGTGAAQYFGPGTRLLVL.

This clone was observed a single time. The rearrangement uses TRBV6-1 and TRBJ2-1; the match to TRBD2 covers 8 bases. The CDR3 runs 14 residues. Per germline, CDR1 MNHNS and CDR2 SASEGT. J gave up 8 bases and V 4 bases, and 7 bases lay outside the gene matches. Here the CDR3 reads CASSVAGSVDEQFF. CDR3 DNA: TGTGCCAGCAGTGTAGCGGGATCGGTCGATGAGCAGTTCTTC.

The chain carries TRBV5-1 and TRBJ2-3; possibly TRBD1 or TRBD2 for D (6 bases each). Germline assignment: CDR1 SGHRS and CDR2 YFSETQ. The CDR3 spans 13 residues. Trimming removed 6 bases from V and 8 bases from J, with 16 bases in between. CDR3 residues: CASNLWGAGTQYF. DNA of the CDR3: TGCGCCAGCAACCTGTGGGGGGCCGGTACGCAGTATTTT.

As for this clone: The CDR3 does not end in the conserved phenylalanine or tryptophan, so this is likely a read error. It is unclear where the CDR3 begins or ends on the DNA, so no DNA is shown, and the CDR3 is as TCRdb lists it. The chain uses TRBV28 and TRBJ1-1. Per the germline V gene, CDR1 is MDHEN and CDR2 is SYDVKM. A total of 13 residues make up the CDR3, ends included. CDR3 in amino acids: CASSLTLGSWDHI.

The chain is built from TRBV27 and TRBJ1-5; D not certain. CDR3 length: 15 residues. The ends were cut back, 5 bases at V and 0 bases at J, with 11 bases in the middle. Germline V lookup: CDR1 MNHEY, CDR2 SMNVEV (reference sequence). DNA of the CDR3: TGTGCCAGCAGTCCCCAGGTAAATAGCAATCAGCCCCAGCATTTT. Protein product: CASSPQVNSNQPQHF.

The chain has TRBV6-5 and TRBJ2-7, with D perhaps TRBD1 or TRBD2 (6 bases each). In germline, CDR1 is MNHEY, CDR2 SVGAGI. Trimming removed 0 bases from V and 12 bases from J, with 15 bases in between. The CDR3 totals 13 residues. The CDR3 region is CASSYSKGEDRYF. Here the CDR3 DNA reads TGTGCCAGCAGTTACTCGAAGGGGGAGGATCGGTACTTC.

Remarks on this clone: Being one base from a much bigger clone, this may be a read error. This sample includes further DNA sequences coding for the same CDR3. The chain couples TRBV30 to TRBJ1-3, with TRBD1 as a possible D gene (5 bases). The CDR3 length is 11 residues. Germline loops: CDR1 GTSNPN, CDR2 SVGIG (reference sequence). CDR3 sequence reads: CAWSVQDTIYF. The CDR3 bases are TGCGCCTGGAGTGTACAGGACACCATATATTTT.

The CDR3 DNA reads TGTGCCAGCAGCTTCGTCACAGGGTCGGAACAGCCCCAGCATTTT. As protein: CASSFVTGSEQPQHF. V and J are TRBV7-2 and TRBJ1-5; TRBD1 might be the D (6 bases). Germline V gives CDR1 SGHTA, CDR2 FQGNSA. V gave up 3 bases and J gave up 7 bases, with 16 bases separating them. This CDR3 region has 15 residues.

This chain joins TRBV6-1 and TRBJ1-5; tentatively, D is TRBD1 (5 bases). This CDR3 spans 15 amino acids. Germline lookup yields CDR1 MNHNS and CDR2 SASEGT. The V end lost 9 bases, the J end lost 1 base, and 16 bases lay between the germline ends. CDR3 in amino acids: CASRTIDSSNQPQHF. DNA for the CDR3: TGTGCCAGTCGGACGATAGACAGCAGCAATCAGCCCCAGCATTTT.

Here the CDR3 reads CASSLSGRAAYNEQFF. The CDR3, as DNA: TGTGCCAGCAGCCTAAGCGGGAGGGCTGCCTACAATGAGCAGTTCTTC. The chain joins TRBV7-9 to TRBJ2-1; 10 bases line up with TRBD2. Germline V gene lookup returns CDR1 SEHNR and CDR2 FQNEAQ (reference sequence). Trimming cost V 5 bases and J 2 bases; bases outside gene matches: 6. CDR3 size: 16 residues.

V usage is TRBV5-1 and J usage is TRBJ2-7, with TRBD2 matching over 11 bases. Germline V gene sequence: CDR1 SGHRS, CDR2 YFSETQ. CDR3 length: 15 residues. V lost 4 bases, J lost 3 bases, and 6 bases stayed unmatched. In DNA form, the CDR3 reads TGCGCCAGCAGCGTTTCTAGCGGGGGGATCTACGAGCAGTACTTC. The encoded protein is CASSVSSGGIYEQYF.

This CDR3 is CAWSVPGQIVGEQYF. The CDR3 DNA reads TGTGCCTGGAGTGTACCGGGACAGATTGTAGGAGAGCAGTACTTC. The genes are TRBV30 and TRBJ2-7, with 7 bases matching TRBD1. In germline, CDR1 is GTSNPN, CDR2 SVGIG (reference sequence). V was pared by 0 bases and J by 7 bases, with 12 bases of the junction left unmatched. The CDR3 contains 15 residues. Variable domain in full (rest from reference TRBV30 and TRBJ2-7): SQTIHQWPATLVQPVGSPLSLECTVEGTSNPNLYWYRQAAGRGLQLLFYSVGIGQISSEVPQNLSASRPQDRQFILSSKKLLLSDSGFYLCAWSVPGQIVGEQYFGPGTRLTVT.

The chain recombines TRBV4-3 with TRBJ2-3; 12 bases fit TRBD2. Germline V CDR1 and CDR2: LGHNA, YSLEER. The CDR3 runs to 19 residues. V dropped 0 bases and J dropped 0; count of bases not matched to a gene: 7. CDR3 in amino acids: CASSQDLPGTSGSTDTQYF. Written as DNA, the CDR3 is TGCGCCAGCAGCCAAGACCTCCCCGGGACTAGCGGGAGCACAGATACGCAGTATTTT.

This chain connects TRBV6-5 to TRBJ2-7; weak D call: TRBD2 (6 bases). Looked up from germline, CDR1 is MNHEY and CDR2 is SVGAGI. The CDR3 covers 14 residues. Trimming shortened V by 6 bases and J by 5 bases, and 17 bases separated the two germline ends. DNA for the CDR3: TGTGCCAGCAGCCCCCCCGGGGGTTCGAACGAGCAGTACTTC. This gives the protein CASSPPGGSNEQYF.

A single count supports this clone. The chain recombines TRBV7-3 with TRBJ2-1; D perhaps matches TRBD1 (6 bases). V was shortened by 3 bases and J by 1 base, with 7 bases between the two germline ends. The CDR3 covers 14 residues. Germline V gives CDR1 SGHTA, CDR2 FQGTGA. CDR3 DNA sequence: TGTGCCAGCAGCTTGACAGGATCCTACAATGAGCAGTTCTTC. Its protein is CASSLTGSYNEQFF.

The chain joins TRBV5-1 to TRBJ1-2; D is unclear. This CDR3 contains 15 residues. V was pared by 0 bases and J by 3 bases, with 12 bases between. Per germline, CDR1 SGHRS and CDR2 YFSETQ. CDR3 sequence reads: CASSLGKLIDYGYTF. In nucleotides, the CDR3 is TGCGCCAGCAGCTTGGGGAAGCTGATTGACTATGGCTACACCTTC.

The gene calls are TRBV5-1 and TRBJ1-2, with TRBD1 matching 7 bases. Germline loops: CDR1 SGHRS, CDR2 YFSETQ. The trim removed 4 bases at V and 2 bases at J, leaving 8 bases unmatched. The CDR3 has 15 residues. The chain's CDR3 is CASSDTGASNYGYTF. Here the CDR3 DNA reads TGCGCCAGCAGCGACACAGGGGCCTCGAACTATGGCTACACCTTC.

The V gene is TRBV6-5, the J gene TRBJ2-1; TRBD2 matches at 10 bases. The V gene end was trimmed by 5 bases and the J gene end by 9 bases; junction bases not matched to a gene: 10. Germline CDR1 MNHEY, CDR2 SVGAGI. This CDR3 has 15 amino acids. The CDR3 protein is CASSPSGRGIAEQFF. The CDR3 DNA reads TGTGCCAGCAGTCCCAGCGGGAGGGGGATCGCTGAGCAGTTCTTC.

The gene calls are TRBV2 and TRBJ2-2; 9 bases align to TRBD1. The CDR3 covers 14 residues. Trimming removed 8 bases from V and 7 bases from J; junction bases left unmatched: 8. Germline lookup yields CDR1 SNHLY and CDR2 FYNNEI. The CDR3: CASWEDRGVGELFF. The CDR3 region has the DNA TGTGCCAGCTGGGAGGACAGGGGTGTCGGGGAGCTGTTTTTT.

The chain employs TRBV7-9 and TRBJ1-6; no clear D. The V gene's germline CDR1 is SEHNR and CDR2 FQNEAQ (reference sequence). V was trimmed by 1 base and J by 3 bases, leaving 13 bases between them. This CDR3 spans 17 amino acids. The CDR3 here is CASSLGQTGIYNSPLHF. For the CDR3, the DNA is TGTGCCAGCAGCTTAGGTCAGACGGGGATCTATAATTCACCCCTCCACTTT.

Note on this clone: The junction does not match germline at one end; this may be a read error. The V call is TRBV30, the J call TRBJ1-3; D unclear. This CDR3 contains 15 residues. The germline V gene encodes CDR1 GTSNPN and CDR2 SVGIG (reference sequence). CDR3 loop: CAWGVGLSSGNTIYF. CDR3 sequence (DNA): TGTGCCTGGGGTGTTGGACTGAGCTCTGGAAACACCATATATTTT.

This chain connects TRBV15 to TRBJ1-4; D gene ambiguous. CDR3 length equals 13 residues. In germline, CDR1 is LNHNV, CDR2 YYDKDF (reference sequence). Trimming took off 0 bases at V and 6 bases at J, with 5 bases between the two ends. The CDR3 region has the DNA TGTGCCACCAGCAGAGAGGCTTATGAAAAACTGTTTTTT. Translating gives CATSREAYEKLFF.

CDR3 amino acids: CASNRGRTNEQFF. The CDR3 region has the DNA TGTGCCAGCAACCGCGGGAGAACCAATGAGCAGTTCTTC. The chain is built from TRBV9 and TRBJ2-1; 7 bases match TRBD2. V lost 6 bases, J lost 6 bases, and 6 bases stayed unmatched. Germline V gene lookup returns CDR1 SGDLS and CDR2 YYNGEE. The CDR3 is 13 residues long.

The chain recombines TRBV6-4 with TRBJ2-3; D call uncertain. Germline CDR1 reads MRHNA; CDR2 reads SNTAGT. CDR3 length equals 18 residues. Trimming pared 0 bases from V and 0 bases from J, leaving 16 bases between. The CDR3 spells CASSDSATRLTSTDTQYF. For the CDR3, the DNA is TGTGCCAGCAGTGACTCGGCAACGCGGTTAACTAGCACAGATACGCAGTATTTT.

This rearrangement joins TRBV5-4 to TRBJ2-4, with D possibly TRBD2 on 5 matching bases. The germline CDR1 and CDR2 sequences are SGHNT and YYREEE (reference sequence). V was clipped by 1 base and J by 3 bases, with 11 bases between them. The CDR3 is 15 amino acids. The DNA of the CDR3 is TGTGCCAGCAGCTTGCTTGGAGGCAACAAAAACATTCAGTACTTC. Protein: CASSLLGGNKNIQYF. Full variable domain (missing parts from reference TRBV5-4 and TRBJ2-4): ETGVTQSPTHLIKTRGQQVTLRCSSQSGHNTVSWYQQALGQGPQFIFQYYREEENGRGNFPPRFSGLQFPNYSSELNVNALELDDSALYLCASSLLGGNKNIQYFGAGTRLSVL.

J is TRBJ2-7 and V is TRBV11-2; TRBD2 might be the D (6 bases). The CDR3 spans 15 residues. Germline loops: CDR1 SGHAT, CDR2 FQNNGV. Trimming removed 1 base at V and 4 bases at J, with 14 bases between. The CDR3 loop is CASSLGGGTGYEQYF. Here the CDR3 DNA reads TGTGCCAGCAGCTTAGGGGGCGGGACCGGTTACGAGCAGTACTTC.

About this clone: This CDR3 is also generated by other DNA sequences in the sample. V and J are TRBV5-6 and TRBJ2-5; 9 bases align to TRBD1. There are 15 residues in the CDR3. Trimming at V came to 4 bases and at J to 4 bases, leaving 8 bases not matched to a gene. Germline-derived CDR1 and CDR2 are SGHDT and YYEEEE. For the CDR3, the DNA is TGTGCCAGCAGCCTAGGACAGGGGCTGGGAGAGACCCAGTACTTC. It yields the protein CASSLGQGLGETQYF.